The entry that follows covers one T cell receptor (beta chain) sequence. Its antigen is still unknown. Sequencing was performed with immunoSEQ multiplex PCR; in TCRdb, only in-frame clones are kept and a portion is missing. The profile covers millions of clones, with over 85% appearing a single time and 1% to 1.3% taken by the ten largest. Terminally differentiated effector memory CD45RA+ cells were excluded by CCR7 positive selection of CD45RO-negative cells. The V segment lost 3 bases and the J segment 1 base; nucleotides outside the gene matches: 5. From germline, CDR1 is SGHTS and CDR2 YDEGEE. There are 16 residues in the CDR3. The data were taken from a study of shared clonotypes between healthy human individuals. Study-wide context: Participating donors consisted of a couple of women and a few men aged 18 to 49.

Study-wide findings and caveats: Naive subsets generally exceeded memory subsets in estimated richness.

The chain employs TRBV5-8 and TRBJ2-2, with 8 bases fitting TRBD1. Source material: naive CD8+ T cells sorted from blood. The origin of this receptor is a man between 18 and 29 years old in good health. Here the CDR3 DNA reads TGTGCCAGCAGCTCACGGACAGGGCTGAACACCGGGGAGCTGTTTTTT. As protein: CASSSRTGLNTGELFF.